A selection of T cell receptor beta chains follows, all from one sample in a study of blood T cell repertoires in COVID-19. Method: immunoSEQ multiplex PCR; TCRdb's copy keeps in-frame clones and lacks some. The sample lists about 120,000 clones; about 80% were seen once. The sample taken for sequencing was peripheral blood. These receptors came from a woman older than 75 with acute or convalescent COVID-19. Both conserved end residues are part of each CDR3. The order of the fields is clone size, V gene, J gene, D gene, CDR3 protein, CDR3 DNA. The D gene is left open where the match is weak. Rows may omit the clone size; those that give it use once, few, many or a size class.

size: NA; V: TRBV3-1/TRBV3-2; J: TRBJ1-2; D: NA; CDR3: CASSQELGRGGGNYGYTF; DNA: TGTGCCAGCAGCCAAGAGTTAGGGAGAGGCGGGGGGAACTATGGCTACACCTTC
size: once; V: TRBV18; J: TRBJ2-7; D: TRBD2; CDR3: CASSPGLAGASDNEQYF; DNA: TGTGCCAGCTCTCCGGGACTAGCGGGAGCTTCAGACAACGAGCAGTACTTC
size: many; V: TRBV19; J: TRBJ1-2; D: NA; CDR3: CASSDRGYGYTF; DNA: TGTGCCAGTAGTGACAGAGGATATGGCTACACCTTC
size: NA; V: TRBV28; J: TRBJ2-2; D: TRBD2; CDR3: CASSPGGTNTGELFF; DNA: TGTGCCAGCAGCCCGGGAGGGACAAACACCGGGGAGCTGTTTTTT
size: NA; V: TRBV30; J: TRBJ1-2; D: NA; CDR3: CAWSTPPGLGYTF; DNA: TGTGCCTGGAGTACCCCCCCCGGTCTTGGCTACACCTTC
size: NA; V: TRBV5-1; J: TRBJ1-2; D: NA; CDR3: CASSLGQSNYGYTF; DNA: TGCGCCAGCAGCTTGGGACAGAGTAACTATGGCTACACCTTC
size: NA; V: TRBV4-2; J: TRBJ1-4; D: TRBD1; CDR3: CASSQDFGRGREKLFF; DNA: TGTGCCAGCAGCCAAGATTTCGGCAGGGGGCGTGAAAAACTGTTTTTT
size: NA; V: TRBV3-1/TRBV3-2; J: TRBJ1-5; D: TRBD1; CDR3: CASSQEEGQERYSNQPQHF; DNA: TGTGCCAGCAGCCAAGAAGAAGGACAGGAACGATATAGCAATCAGCCCCAGCATTTT
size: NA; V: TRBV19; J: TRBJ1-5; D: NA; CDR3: CASSIVSGGNQPQHF; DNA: TGTGCCAGTAGTATAGTTAGCGGGGGTAATCAGCCCCAGCATTTT
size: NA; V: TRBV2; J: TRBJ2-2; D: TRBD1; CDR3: CASRERTGGYGELFF; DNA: TGTGCCAGCAGGGAAAGGACAGGGGGGTACGGGGAGCTGTTTTTT
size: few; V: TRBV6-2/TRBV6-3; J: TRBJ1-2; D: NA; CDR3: CASSSRLPGYTF; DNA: TGTGCCAGCAGTTCCCGACTGCCCGGCTACACCTTC
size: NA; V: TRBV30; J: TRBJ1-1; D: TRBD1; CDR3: CAWSRGRNAEAFF; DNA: TGTGCCTGGAGCAGGGGGCGCAACGCTGAAGCTTTCTTT
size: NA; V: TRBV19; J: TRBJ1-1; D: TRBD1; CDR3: CASSPPNYGTGNSEAFF; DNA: TGTGCCAGTAGCCCCCCCAATTACGGGACAGGGAATTCTGAAGCTTTCTTT
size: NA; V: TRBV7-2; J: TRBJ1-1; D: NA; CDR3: CASSLQGGGEAFF; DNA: TGTGCCAGCAGCTTACAGGGTGGCGGTGAAGCTTTCTTT
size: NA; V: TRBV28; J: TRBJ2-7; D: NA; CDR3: CASSRPGTYEQYF; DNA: TGTGCCAGCAGTCGACCAGGTACCTACGAGCAGTACTTC
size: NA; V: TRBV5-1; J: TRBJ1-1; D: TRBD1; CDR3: CASSAGTANTEAFF; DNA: TGCGCCAGCAGCGCCGGGACAGCGAACACTGAAGCTTTCTTT
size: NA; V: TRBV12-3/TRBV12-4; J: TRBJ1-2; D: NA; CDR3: CASSPEQNYGYTF; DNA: TGTGCCAGCAGCCCGGAACAGAACTATGGCTACACCTTC
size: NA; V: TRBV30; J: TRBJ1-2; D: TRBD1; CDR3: CAWSIRTGARDGYTF; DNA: TGTGCCTGGAGTATTAGGACAGGGGCAAGGGATGGCTACACCTTC
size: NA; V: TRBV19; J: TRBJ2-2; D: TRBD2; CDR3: CASSDTGGPQNPADGELFF; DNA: TGTGCCAGTAGCGACACGGGGGGTCCTCAAAACCCGGCGGACGGGGAGCTGTTTTTT
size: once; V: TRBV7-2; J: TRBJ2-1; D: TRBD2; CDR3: CASSLVGGVAGYNEQFF; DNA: TGTGCCAGCAGCTTAGTTGGGGGGGTAGCGGGATACAATGAGCAGTTCTTC
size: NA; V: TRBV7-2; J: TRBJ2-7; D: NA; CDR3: CASSLDGSDYYEQYF; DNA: TGTGCCAGCAGCTTAGATGGTAGCGATTACTACGAGCAGTACTTC
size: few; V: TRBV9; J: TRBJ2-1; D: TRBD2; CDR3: CASSVSGRADNEQFF; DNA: TGTGCCAGCAGCGTTTCCGGGAGGGCCGACAATGAGCAGTTCTTC
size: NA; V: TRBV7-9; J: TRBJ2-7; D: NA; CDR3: CASSLTEAYEQYF; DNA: TGTGCCAGCAGCTTGACAGAAGCCTACGAGCAGTACTTC
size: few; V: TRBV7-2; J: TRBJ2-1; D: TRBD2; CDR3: CASSLAGYSGYNEQFF; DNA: TGTGCCAGCAGCTTAGCAGGTTATAGCGGGTACAATGAGCAGTTCTTC
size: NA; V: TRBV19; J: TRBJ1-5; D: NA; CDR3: CASRRKGTAGQPQHF; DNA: TGTGCCAGTAGAAGAAAGGGGACTGCGGGTCAGCCCCAGCATTTT
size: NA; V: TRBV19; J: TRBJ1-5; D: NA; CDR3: CASRDDGNQPQHF; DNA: TGTGCCAGCAGGGATGATGGCAATCAGCCCCAGCATTTT
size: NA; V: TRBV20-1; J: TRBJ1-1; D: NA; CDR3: CSAPGPVEAFF; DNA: TGCAGTGCTCCCGGTCCAGTGGAGGCTTTCTTT
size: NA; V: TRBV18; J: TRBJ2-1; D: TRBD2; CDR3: CASSPRGLAGYNEQFF; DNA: TGTGCCAGCTCTCCCCGGGGACTAGCCGGCTACAATGAGCAGTTCTTC
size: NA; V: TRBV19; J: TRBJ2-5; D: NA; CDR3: CASSPDGWETQYF; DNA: TGTGCCAGTAGTCCAGACGGGTGGGAGACCCAGTACTTC
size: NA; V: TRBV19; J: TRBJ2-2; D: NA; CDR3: CASSIVSSAGELFF; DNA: TGTGCCAGTAGTATAGTGTCCAGCGCCGGGGAGCTGTTTTTT
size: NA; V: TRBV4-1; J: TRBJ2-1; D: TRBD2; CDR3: CASSLGLVSYNEQFF; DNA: TGCGCCAGCAGCCTCGGACTAGTCTCCTACAATGAGCAGTTCTTC
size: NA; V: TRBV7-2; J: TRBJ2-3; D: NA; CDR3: CASSPMGGPGDTQYF; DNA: TGTGCCAGCAGTCCAATGGGGGGGCCGGGTGATACGCAGTATTTT
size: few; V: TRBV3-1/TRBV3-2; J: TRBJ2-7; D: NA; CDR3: CASSRTESSYEQYF; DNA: TGTGCCAGCAGCCGGACAGAGAGCTCCTACGAGCAGTACTTC
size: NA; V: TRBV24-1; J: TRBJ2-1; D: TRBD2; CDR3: CATSDPSGGSSYNEQFF; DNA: TGTGCCACCAGTGACCCTAGCGGGGGAAGCTCCTACAATGAGCAGTTCTTC
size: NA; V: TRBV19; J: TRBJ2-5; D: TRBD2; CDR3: CASTPGLAGAETQYF; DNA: TGTGCCAGTACACCGGGACTAGCGGGAGCAGAGACCCAGTACTTC
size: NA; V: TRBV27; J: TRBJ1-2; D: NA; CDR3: CASSLSRQGLYGYTF; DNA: TGTGCCAGCAGTTTATCGAGGCAGGGACTTTATGGCTACACCTTC
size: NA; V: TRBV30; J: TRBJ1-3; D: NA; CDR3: CAWRFRVGNTIYF; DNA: TGTGCCTGGAGGTTCAGGGTTGGAAACACCATATATTTT
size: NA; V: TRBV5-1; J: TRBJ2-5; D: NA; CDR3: CASSLALARGSETQYF; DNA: TGCGCCAGCAGCTTGGCCTTAGCACGGGGGTCAGAGACCCAGTACTTC
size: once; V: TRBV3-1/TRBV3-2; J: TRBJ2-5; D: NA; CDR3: CASSQSQGSPYF; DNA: TGTGCCAGCAGCCAATCCCAGGGGTCCCCGTACTTC
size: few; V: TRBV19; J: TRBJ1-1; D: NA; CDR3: CASSRTGPNTEAFF; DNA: TGTGCCAGTAGTAGAACAGGGCCGAACACTGAAGCTTTCTTT
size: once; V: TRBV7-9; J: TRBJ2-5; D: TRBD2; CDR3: CASSFGAGGTLESGTQYF; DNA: TGTGCCAGCAGCTTTGGGGCGGGGGGTACCCTGGAATCGGGGACCCAGTACTTC
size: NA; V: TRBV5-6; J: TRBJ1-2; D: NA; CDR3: CASSSQGIYGYTF; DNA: TGTGCCAGCAGCTCGCAGGGGATCTATGGCTACACCTTC
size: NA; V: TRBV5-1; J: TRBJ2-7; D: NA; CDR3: CASSLEGGEDEQYF; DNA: TGCGCCAGCAGCTTGGAAGGGGGGGAGGACGAGCAGTACTTC
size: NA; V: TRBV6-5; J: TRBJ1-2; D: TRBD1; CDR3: CAGRTGPFYGYTF; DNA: TGTGCCGGCCGGACAGGGCCCTTTTATGGCTACACCTTC
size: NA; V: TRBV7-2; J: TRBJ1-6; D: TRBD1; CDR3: CASSLLPGQGVSPLHF; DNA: TGTGCCAGCAGCCTCCTCCCGGGACAGGGAGTTTCACCCCTCCACTTT
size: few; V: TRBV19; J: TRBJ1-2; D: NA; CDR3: CASSMGDTAGYGYTF; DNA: TGTGCCAGTAGTATGGGGGACACCGCTGGCTATGGCTACACCTTC
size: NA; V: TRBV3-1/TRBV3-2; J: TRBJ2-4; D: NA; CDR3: CASTQSGENIQYF; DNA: TGTGCCAGCACCCAGTCGGGGGAAAACATTCAGTACTTC
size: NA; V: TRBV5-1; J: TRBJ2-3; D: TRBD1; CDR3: CASSQQGVADTQYF; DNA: TGCGCCAGCAGTCAACAGGGGGTAGCAGATACGCAGTATTTT
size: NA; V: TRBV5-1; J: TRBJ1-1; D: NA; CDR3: CASSLATGNTEAFF; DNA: TGCGCCAGCAGCTTGGCCACGGGGAACACTGAAGCTTTCTTT
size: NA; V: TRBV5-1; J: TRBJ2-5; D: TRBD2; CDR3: CASGRGPEETQYF; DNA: TGCGCCAGCGGGAGGGGCCCAGAAGAGACCCAGTACTTC
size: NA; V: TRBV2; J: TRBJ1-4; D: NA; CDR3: CASASPAGISEKLFF; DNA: TGTGCCAGCGCCTCCCCCGCAGGGATAAGTGAAAAACTGTTTTTT
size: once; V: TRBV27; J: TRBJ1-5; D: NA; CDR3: CASSLTRGSNQPQHF; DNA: TGTGCCAGCAGTTTGACCAGGGGCAGCAATCAGCCCCAGCATTTT
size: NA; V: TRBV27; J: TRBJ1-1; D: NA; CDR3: CASRRGSLTEAFF; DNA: TGTGCCAGCAGAAGGGGTAGCCTCACTGAAGCTTTCTTT
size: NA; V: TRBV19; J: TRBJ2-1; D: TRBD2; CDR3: CASSRGGGYNEQFF; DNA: TGTGCCAGTAGTCGCGGGGGGGGCTACAATGAGCAGTTCTTC
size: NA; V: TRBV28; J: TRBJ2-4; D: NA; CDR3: CASSQISDGLIAKNIQYF; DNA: TGTGCCAGCAGTCAAATCTCCGACGGACTAATAGCCAAAAACATTCAGTACTTC
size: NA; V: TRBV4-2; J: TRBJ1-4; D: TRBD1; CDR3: CASSQGTGGEKLFF; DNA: TGTGCCAGCAGCCAAGGGACAGGGGGGGAAAAACTGTTTTTT
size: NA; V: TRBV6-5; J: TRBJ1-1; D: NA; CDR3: CASSLGVLMNTEAFF; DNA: TGTGCCAGCAGTTTAGGGGTCCTTATGAACACTGAAGCTTTCTTT
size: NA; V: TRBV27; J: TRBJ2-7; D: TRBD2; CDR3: CASSLGVRSGRSYEQYF; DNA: TGTGCCAGCAGTTTAGGTGTCAGGAGCGGGAGAAGCTACGAGCAGTACTTC